This T cell receptor beta chain was observed in a study of blood T cell repertoires in COVID-19 (dated by TCRdb to the early 2020s). For the wider study: The collaborator samples originated in the United States, Italy and Spain and spanned the acute and convalescent phases of COVID-19. Subjects who had been exposed to COVID-19, were actively infected with it, or had recovered from it provided the deeply sampled blood TCRbeta repertoires that made up the dataset. Where available, HLA class I and class II types were taken from metadata supplied by the sample provider and were not determined by assay-based typing. The repertoires were released in a freely available public database intended as a resource for research on the immune response to SARS-CoV-2. The samples were drawn from two sources: the first 160 participants of the ongoing ImmuneRACE study, and some 1,300 subjects contributed by 6 global collaborators. Nearly every sample came with metadata listing a de-identified subject ID, COVID-19 status, age in years and sex. The material from the prospective study consisted of cDNA or gDNA derived from T cells, B-cell-depleted T cells, or PBMCs. Findings and caveats that apply to the study as a whole: How much clinical and demographic metadata was included differed by source and by participant, and the metadata was provided uncurated.

With respect to this clone: Its recognized antigen is unknown. No much larger clone exists at a distance of one base, and base qualities are not known.

TCRbeta CDR3 regions were amplified from genomic DNA using the immunoSEQ Assay, a bias-controlled multiplex PCR. As for the original processing: Within the assay, amplification of reference gene primers was used to estimate how many nucleated cells each sample contained. To quantify the absolute abundance of each unique TCRbeta CDR3 rearrangement, sequence reads were collapsed and filtered. Productive Simpson clonality was computed per sample as the square root of Simpson's diversity index over productive rearrangements. TCRdb took over this immuneACCESS table, retaining in-frame rearrangements with V and J assigned. Such tables are incomplete; in checked studies, under half of the missing clones stem from an unresolved V gene, and the remainder is unexplained. Clonal size and the V and J genes are those of that table, whereas D and trimming came from the DNA. A total of roughly 100,000 clones appear in this sample, around four fifths of them only once. The ten largest clones take up around 10% of the sample.

Trimming costs V 2 bases and J 3 bases, and their ends lie 11 bases apart. The CDR3 holds 14 amino acids from the cysteine to the phenylalanine. Just CDR3 DNA is preserved here, 42 bases in frame from base 1. Sequences SGHNT (CDR1) and YYREEE (CDR2) are obtained from the germline V gene (reference sequence). Whole blood was collected in K2EDTA tubes by collaborating institutions according to the institutions' own protocols. For TCRbeta analysis, collaborator samples were shipped as frozen whole blood, as isolated PBMCs, or as DNA extracted from either sample type. This sequence originates from a man between 35 and 55 years old with active or convalescent COVID-19. Sequences were obtained from peripheral blood. The sequence links TRBV5-4 to TRBJ2-5, and possibly TRBD1, on 6 matching bases. In nucleotide form, the sequence is TGTGCCAGCAGCTTACAGGGTAGAAAAGAGACCCAGTACTTC. This is translated as CASSLQGRKETQYF.